Below are 6 T cell receptor beta chains sequenced from a single sample in a study of blood T cell repertoires in COVID-19. Generated by immunoSEQ multiplex PCR, the TCRdb table keeps only in-frame clones and is missing some. The data show hundreds of thousands of clones, around 91% seen once. The sequenced sample consisted of PBMCs or T cells enriched from blood (not recorded which). The source is a woman aged 18-29 years with acute COVID-19.

The J gene is TRBJ1-5, the V gene TRBV5-6; D is uncertain. CDR3 length: 13 residues. CDR1 SGHDT and CDR2 YYEEEE come from the germline V gene. V was pared by 2 bases and J by 5 bases, with 8 bases between. CDR3 amino acids: CASSFSSDQPQHF. In DNA, the CDR3 is TGTGCCAGCAGCTTTAGTTCCGATCAGCCCCAGCATTTT.

The CDR3 spells CASSQDPHNMNTEAFF. CDR3 sequence (DNA): TGCGCCAGCAGCCAAGATCCCCACAACATGAACACTGAAGCTTTCTTT. V gene TRBV4-1 combines with J gene TRBJ1-1, with no clear D. The V gene's germline CDR1 is MGHRA and CDR2 YSYEKL. The ends were cut back, 0 bases at V and 0 bases at J, with 11 bases in the middle. This CDR3 has 16 amino acids.

This chain links TRBV5-1 with TRBJ2-7, with TRBD2 matching 9 bases. V shed 0 bases and J 6 bases; nucleotides not matched to a gene: 7. Germline lookup yields CDR1 SGHRS and CDR2 YFSETQ. The CDR3 runs to 15 residues. In DNA, the CDR3 is TGCGCCAGCAGCTTGGGGCTAGCGGGATTAGGCGAGCAGTACTTC. It specifies CASSLGLAGLGEQYF.

The V call is TRBV19, the J call TRBJ2-1, with 10 bases that match TRBD2. Germline assignment: CDR1 LNHDA and CDR2 SQIVND (reference sequence). This CDR3 comprises 15 residues. Trimming removed 3 bases from V and 12 bases from J; junction bases left unmatched: 11. This chain's CDR3 is CASSISLAGSLAQFF. CDR3 coding DNA: TGTGCCAGTAGTATTTCACTAGCGGGGTCCCTAGCGCAGTTCTTC.

This clone was counted a few times. The chain has TRBV24-1 and TRBJ2-7, with 9 bases aligning to TRBD1. This CDR3 contains 13 residues. With 7 bases clipped from V and 7 bases from J, the junction kept 7 bases outside the gene matches. CDR1 is KGHDR and CDR2 is SFDVKD in the germline V gene. Written as DNA, the CDR3 is TGTGCCACCAGGCGGGGACAGGGCCATGAGCAGTACTTC. Translated: CATRRGQGHEQYF.

The rearrangement joins TRBV28 to TRBJ1-6; D not certain. Looked up from germline, CDR1 is MDHEN and CDR2 is SYDVKM. This CDR3 is built from 16 residues. V lost 2 bases and J lost 5, with 13 bases in between. CDR3 sequence: CASSLVLYSDNSPLHF. In DNA form, the CDR3 reads TGTGCCAGCAGTTTAGTCTTGTATTCCGATAATTCACCCCTCCACTTT.